This section outlines one TCR beta chain sequence together with its context. Its specificity is unknown. These data originate in a study of CD8+CD57+ T cells in acquired aplastic anemia. In the study overall: Sorted CD4+ and CD8+ cell DNA averaged roughly 3.2 ug. Average CD4+ read depth in healthy donors was some 9.9 million reads. General study findings and limits: Patients and controls had in common 25 to 30 CD8+ CDR3 sequences. With respect to CD8+ Simpson's diversity, patients and controls did not differ significantly.

This CDR3 is 16 amino acids long. Between the trimmed V and J ends, which lost 6 bases and 7 bases, there was a span of 24 bases. CDR1 SGHTA and CDR2 FQGNSA come from the germline V gene. Profiles of TCR beta VDJ and CDR3 were generated from a genomic DNA template. In TCRdb, the reads were re-called with MiXCR into one record per CDR3 protein. The sample contains about 420,000 distinct CDR3 sequences, roughly 64% of which appear only once. The sample consisted of sorted CD4+, CD8+, or CD8+CD57+ T cells (not recorded which) from PBMCs. The receptor comes from a human donor in good health, serving as a control. The J gene is TRBJ1-1, the V gene TRBV7-2, with D tentatively TRBD1 (5 bases). The DNA of the CDR3 is TGTGCCAGCAGAAAACCCGGGACGGGCCAACCTGGTGAAGCTTTCTTT. It encodes CASRKPGTGQPGEAFF.